The sequence of this T cell receptor beta chain was determined in a study of shared clonotypes between healthy human individuals. Approximately 30,000 T cell genomes (around 320 ng DNA) went into each PBMC replicate. Profiled with immunoSEQ multiplex PCR; TCRdb holds only in-frame clones, not every one. The table shows some 490,000 clones, with around 73% occurring only once. Germline V gene data show CDR1 as MNHEY and CDR2 as SMNVEV (reference sequence). The CDR3 is made up of 17 amino acids. V gave up 10 bases and J gave up 0 bases; unmatched junction bases: 14. The sequenced sample consisted of PBMCs. This TCR was sampled from a middle-aged woman in good health. Some clones in this sample may be carry-over from other donors' samples. V usage is TRBV27 and J usage is TRBJ2-1, with 8 bases aligning to TRBD2. For the CDR3, the DNA is TGTGCCACGCGAGCGGGAGCATTCCCGAGCTCCTACAATGAGCAGTTCTTC. Its protein is CATRAGAFPSSYNEQFF.